This TCR beta chain was recorded in a study of blood T cell repertoires in COVID-19. Study-level information: T cells, B-cell-depleted T cells, or PBMCs supplied cDNA or gDNA.

This clone was counted a single time. Clones were sequenced by immunoSEQ multiplex PCR, and TCRdb holds only the in-frame ones, with some missing. This table holds 140,000 or so clones, about 82% found once. The length of the CDR3 is 13 residues. CDR1 is MNHEY and CDR2 is SVGAGI in the germline V gene. J gave up 9 bases and V 6 bases, and 10 bases lay outside the gene matches. The genes are TRBV6-5 and TRBJ2-7; 8 bases fit TRBD1. The material sequenced was peripheral blood. The receptor was derived from a man between 50 and 59 years old with acute or convalescent COVID-19. CDR3 in DNA: TGTGCCAGCAGGTGGGACAGGCGCAGCGGGCAGTACTTC. Protein sequence: CASRWDRRSGQYF.